A single sample gave rise to the 4 T cell receptor beta chains below, sequenced in a study of CD8+ T cells in alopecia areata. Treatment indicated: oral pan-JAK inhibitor, 5-10 mg twice daily. RNA, once extracted, was reverse transcribed into cDNA for use as the sequencing template. Profiled with immunoSEQ multiplex PCR; TCRdb holds only in-frame clones, not every one. In the table there are some 190,000 clones, 45% to 60% of which are singletons. The sequencing here drew on CD8+ T cells sorted from blood, taken at week 52, from a patient treated with tofacitinib. All receptors come from a human donor with alopecia areata.

J is TRBJ2-7 and V is TRBV27, with 9 bases matching TRBD1. This CDR3 has 17 amino acids. In germline, CDR1 is MNHEY, CDR2 SMNVEV (reference sequence). With 6 bases clipped from V and 4 bases from J, the junction kept 16 bases outside the gene matches. The chain's CDR3 is CASSEHMPRDRVYEQYF. CDR3 nucleotides: TGTGCCAGCAGCGAACATATGCCCCGGGACAGGGTGTACGAGCAGTACTTC.

The J gene is TRBJ2-2, the V gene TRBV7-9; no definite D call. V lost 4 bases, J lost 2 bases, and 8 bases lay in between. CDR3 length: 14 amino acids. Germline lookup yields CDR1 SEHNR and CDR2 FQNEAQ (reference sequence). The CDR3 loop is CASSSRLNTGELFF. Here the CDR3 DNA reads TGTGCCAGCAGCTCAAGACTCAACACCGGGGAGCTGTTTTTT.

The CDR3: CAWSVNRGALAKNIQYF. The CDR3 region has the DNA TGTGCCTGGAGTGTGAATAGGGGGGCCCTAGCCAAAAACATTCAGTACTTC. This chain connects TRBV30 to TRBJ2-4; TRBD1 or TRBD2 may be the D gene (6 bases each). CDR3 size: 17 residues. Germline CDR1 is GTSNPN and CDR2 is SVGIG (reference sequence). V was cut by 0 bases and J by 0 bases, with 15 bases left in between.

The rearrangement links TRBV13 to TRBJ2-1; TRBD2 aligns across 8 bases. Germline V gene data show CDR1 as PRHDT and CDR2 as FYEKMQ (reference sequence). CDR3 length equals 13 residues. The V gene end was trimmed by 1 base and the J gene end by 7 bases; junction bases not matched to a gene: 0. Here the CDR3 DNA reads TGTGCCAGCAGCTTAGCGGGGGGGAATGAGCAGTTCTTC. Encoded protein: CASSLAGGNEQFF.